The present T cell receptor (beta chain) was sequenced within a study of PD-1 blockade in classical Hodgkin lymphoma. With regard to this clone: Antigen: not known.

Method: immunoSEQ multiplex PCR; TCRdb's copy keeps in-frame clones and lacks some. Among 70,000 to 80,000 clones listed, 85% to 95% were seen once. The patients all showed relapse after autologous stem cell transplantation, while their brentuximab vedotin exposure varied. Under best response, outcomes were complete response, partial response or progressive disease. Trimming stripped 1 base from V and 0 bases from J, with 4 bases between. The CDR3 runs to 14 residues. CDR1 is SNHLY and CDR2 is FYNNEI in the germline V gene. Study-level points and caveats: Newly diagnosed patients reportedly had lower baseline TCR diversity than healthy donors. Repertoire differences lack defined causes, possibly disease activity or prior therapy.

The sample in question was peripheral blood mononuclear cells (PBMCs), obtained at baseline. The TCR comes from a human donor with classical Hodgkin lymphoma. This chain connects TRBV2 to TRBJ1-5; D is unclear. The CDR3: CASSEGRSNQPQHF. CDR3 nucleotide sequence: TGTGCCAGCAGTGAAGGACGTAGCAATCAGCCCCAGCATTTT.